This TCR beta chain was documented in a study of T cell repertoires in cytomegalovirus infection. This CDR3 comprises 16 residues. Germline lookup yields CDR1 SEHNR and CDR2 FQNEAQ (reference sequence). With V trimmed by 11 bases and J by 0 bases, 9 bases remained unmatched. A remark on this clonotype: The antigen is undetermined.

Study-level points and caveats: HLA-C-restricted CMV-specific TCR beta clonotypes were dominant in the ex vivo response.

TCRdb reprocessed the reads via MiXCR and lists one record per CDR3 protein. The data show about 200,000 distinct CDR3 sequences, with about a tenth seen just once and roughly 5.1% held by the top ten. The chain carries TRBV7-9 and TRBJ2-2; 10 nucleotides agree with TRBD1. Sequenced sample: PBMCs. The sequence was collected from a human donor in good health (CMV status not recorded). Some clones in this sample may be carry-over from other donors' samples. The CDR3, as DNA: TGTGCCGGCGACAGGGGGCGAGGAACGAACACCGGGGAGCTGTTTTTT. Encoded protein: CAGDRGRGTNTGELFF.